This TCR beta chain was sequenced during a study of vaccination effects on CD4 cells after COVID-19. The overall study: Post-vaccine sampling occurred a median 72 days after the second dose.

Turning to this clone: The antigen is not known.

With 5 bases clipped from V and 4 bases from J, the junction kept 4 bases outside the gene matches. The CDR3 has 13 residues. The germline CDR1 and CDR2 sequences are GTSNPN and SVGIG (reference sequence). After expansion with viral peptide pools in the ViraFEST assay, antigen-specific CD4+ T cells were sequenced. Isolating CD4+ T cells followed approximately nine days of culture. Participants got two doses of BNT162b2 or mRNA-1273 vaccine. Cultures of around 2.2 million PBMC per well contained about 10 IU/ml IL-2 plus 10 ug/ml peptides. Here immunoSEQ multiplex PCR was the method, and the copy in TCRdb shows in-frame clones only, minus some. The data hold 25,000 to 35,000 clones, with roughly four fifths observed a single time. Study results and limitations: Among infection- and vaccine-induced clones, marked clonal contraction occurred late after vaccination. Recruitment yielded few convalescent patients, and the study had no early post-infection timepoints.

Source: CD4+ T cells from PBMCs cultured with HCoV-229E spike peptides, taken after COVID-19 vaccination. The sequence came from a human donor who received a COVID-19 vaccine. This chain uses TRBV30 with TRBJ2-1, with TRBD2 matching over 8 bases. CDR3 sequence: CAWDLAGYNEQFF. CDR3 coding DNA: TGTGCCTGGGATTTAGCGGGATACAATGAGCAGTTCTTC.